Following are 30 T cell receptor beta chains from one sample sequenced in a study of human T cells and chemical hapten exposure. As to time point: pre-sensitization, week 0. Treatment specified: therapeutic diphenylcyclopropenone sensitization with weekly scalp DPC. In TCRdb, the RACE reads were re-called with MiXCR into one record per CDR3 protein. The data contain roughly 90,000 distinct CDR3 sequences, around 10% of them singletons. The source material was whole blood, sampled in connection with sensitization to the hapten diphenylcyclopropenone (DPC). Receptor source: a woman aged 40 to 55 with alopecia areata. Some clones in this sample may be carry-over from other donors' samples.

This chain links TRBV12-3 or TRBV12-4 with TRBJ2-5; TRBD2 matches at 13 bases. With V trimmed by 5 bases and J by 4 bases, 10 bases remained unmatched. The CDR3 loop spans 17 amino acids. CDR3 nucleotides: TGTGCCAGCAGTGGGACTAGCGGGGTCGTTTGGGGAGAGACCCAGTACTTC. This encodes CASSGTSGVVWGETQYF.

This clonotype was recorded many times. The chain employs TRBV12-5 and TRBJ2-5; perhaps TRBD1 as D (6 bases). The V gene lost 2 bases and the J gene lost 3 bases, with 10 bases spanning the gap. The CDR3 covers 14 residues. The germline gives CDR1 LGHNT, CDR2 FRNRAP. The DNA for the CDR3 is TGTGCTAGTGGTTTGACAGAGGGGGAAGAGACCCAGTACTTC. Its protein product is CASGLTEGEETQYF.

This clonotype has more than one count but fewer than ten. This rearrangement joins TRBV7-9 to TRBJ2-7, with TRBD1 matching 7 bases. The V and J ends lost 0 bases and 2 bases, in that order; junction bases with no gene match: 4. Germline CDR1 SEHNR, CDR2 FQNEAQ (reference sequence). This CDR3 has 15 amino acids. The DNA of the CDR3 is TGTGCCAGCAGCTTAGCCCCCGGGACAGCCTACGAGCAGTACTTC. This sequence encodes CASSLAPGTAYEQYF.

This clonotype was detected only a few times. The chain recombines TRBV7-6 with TRBJ2-5; D remains unclear. The germline CDR1 and CDR2 sequences are SGHVS and FNYEAQ. The V and J ends lost 2 bases and 2 bases respectively, with 24 bases between them. This CDR3 contains 19 residues. In DNA, the CDR3 is TGTGCCAGCAGCTTATCCCGGGCCCGATACCCGTCGACACAAGAGACCCAGTACTTC. Residues: CASSLSRARYPSTQETQYF.

CDR3 protein: CASSEARQGMTGELFF. DNA for the CDR3: TGTGCCAGCAGTGAAGCTCGGCAGGGTATGACCGGGGAGCTGTTTTTT. The chain has TRBV2 and TRBJ2-2; a possible D gene is TRBD1 (5 bases). This CDR3 contains 16 residues. V was cut by 0 bases and J by 5 bases, with 13 bases left in between. Per the germline V gene, CDR1 is SNHLY and CDR2 is FYNNEI.

This clonotype was seen a few times. This sequence joins TRBV7-2 and TRBJ1-6; possibly TRBD1 for D (6 bases). Looked up from germline, CDR1 is SGHTA and CDR2 is FQGNSA. V was trimmed by 4 bases and J by 6 bases, leaving 13 bases between them. CDR3 length: 15 residues. CDR3 bases: TGTGCCAGCAGCTACCCCGGACAGCCTAATTCACCCCTCCACTTT. This translates into CASSYPGQPNSPLHF.

This CDR3 reads CASSCGGEQFF. The DNA for the CDR3 is TGTGCCAGCAGTTGTGGAGGAGAGCAGTTCTTC. The chain uses TRBV12-3 or TRBV12-4 and TRBJ2-1; the D gene is possibly TRBD2 (5 bases). Trimming stripped 4 bases from V and 10 bases from J, with 8 bases between. CDR3 length equals 11 residues.

This clonotype appeared a few times. This chain uses TRBV7-2 with TRBJ2-3; no definite D call. With 4 bases removed from V and 2 bases from J, the gap between germline ends came to 10 bases. Germline CDR1 is SGHTA and CDR2 is FQGNSA. The CDR3 loop spans 14 amino acids. CDR3 nucleotides: TGTGCCAGCAGCTCAAGACGAGCCACAGATACGCAGTATTTT. It encodes CASSSRRATDTQYF.

The chain carries TRBV7-2 and TRBJ1-1; D is unclear. Trimming cost V 4 bases and J 5 bases, with 11 bases left between them. CDR3 length equals 13 residues. CDR1 is SGHTA and CDR2 is FQGNSA in the germline V gene. The CDR3 region is CASSSRRGTEAFF. The CDR3 DNA reads TGTGCCAGCAGCTCCCGACGGGGAACTGAAGCTTTCTTT.

This clonotype showed up many times. The genes are TRBV6-2 or TRBV6-3 and TRBJ1-6, with D perhaps matching TRBD1 (6 bases). The germline CDR1 and CDR2 sequences are MNHEY and SVGEGT. Trimming took off 5 bases at V and 7 bases at J, with 15 bases between the two ends. There are 15 residues in the CDR3. This chain's CDR3 is CASSGARGRNSPLHF. DNA for the CDR3: TGTGCCAGCAGTGGGGCCAGGGGTAGGAATTCACCCCTCCACTTT.

This clonotype has a count of ten or more. CDR3 coding DNA: TGTGCCAGCAGCTTAGAGACAGGGGGGTACGAGCAGTACTTC. Translated: CASSLETGGYEQYF. V usage is TRBV7-9 and J usage is TRBJ2-7; 9 bases line up with TRBD1. The ends lost 1 base at V and 4 bases at J; junction bases unmatched: 2. The CDR3 spans 14 residues. Germline V gene data show CDR1 as SEHNR and CDR2 as FQNEAQ (reference sequence).

This rearrangement joins TRBV20-1 to TRBJ2-4, with D unclear. In germline, CDR1 is DFQATT, CDR2 SNEGSKA (reference sequence). The CDR3 length is 13 residues. V was shortened by 5 bases and J by 0 bases, with 8 bases between the two germline ends. The CDR3 DNA sequence: TGCAGTGCTTCACAGCTAGCCAAAAACATTCAGTACTTC. Amino acids: CSASQLAKNIQYF.

This clonotype was detected a few times. The chain carries TRBV24-1 and TRBJ2-5; possible D gene TRBD2, 5 bases. The V end lost 3 bases, the J end lost 2 bases, and 12 bases lay between the germline ends. Looked up from germline, CDR1 is KGHDR and CDR2 is SFDVKD. This CDR3 is built from 15 residues. This CDR3 reads CATSDKLGSQETQYF. The CDR3 region has the DNA TGTGCCACCAGTGATAAATTAGGGAGTCAAGAGACCCAGTACTTC.

This clonotype was seen repeatedly, ten times or more. The chain recombines TRBV5-6 with TRBJ1-6; D not resolved. V lost 4 bases, J lost 0 bases, and 14 bases lay in between. Germline V lookup: CDR1 SGHDT, CDR2 YYEEEE. This CDR3 has 17 residues. The CDR3 sequence is CASSLVHSNSYNSPLHF. The CDR3 DNA follows: TGTGCCAGCAGCCTGGTACACTCCAACTCCTATAATTCACCCCTCCACTTT.

This clonotype was observed at least ten times. The chain is built from TRBV2 and TRBJ1-5; D is unclear. The CDR3 extends over 13 amino acids. Trimming shortened V by 6 bases and J by 0 bases, and 6 bases separated the two germline ends. Germline values: CDR1 SNHLY, CDR2 FYNNEI. CDR3 region: CASRNYSNQPQHF. CDR3 coding DNA: TGTGCCAGCAGAAATTATAGCAATCAGCCCCAGCATTTT.

Concerning this clonotype itself: A much larger clone lies a single base off, so this may be a read error. The chain combines TRBV18 with TRBJ1-3, with D maybe TRBD1 (5 bases). Germline CDR1 KGHSH, CDR2 LQKENI. The CDR3 loop spans 15 amino acids. The CDR3 coding sequence is TGTGTCAGCTCACCAACGAAGGGGATTGCGGACACCATATATTTT. Its protein is CVSSPTKGIADTIYF.

This clonotype has more than one count but fewer than ten. The rearrangement links TRBV3-1 to TRBJ1-4; no definite D call. V lost 1 base, J lost 0 bases, and 9 bases lay in between. CDR1 is LGHDT and CDR2 is YNNKEL in the germline V gene (reference sequence). This CDR3 has 16 residues. The CDR3 DNA reads as TGTGCCAGCAGCCAAGGCTGGGCAGCAACTAATGAAAAACTGTTTTTT. Translation: CASSQGWAATNEKLFF.

The chain is built from TRBV12-3 or TRBV12-4 and TRBJ2-7; D not certain. V was trimmed by 6 bases and J by 3 bases, leaving 15 bases between them. CDR3 length equals 14 residues. CDR3 amino acids: CASRTDGGCYEQYF. In DNA, the CDR3 is TGTGCCAGCAGGACGGACGGCGGCTGCTACGAGCAGTACTTC.

The chain is built from TRBV28 and TRBJ2-2; D is ambiguous. CDR1 MDHEN and CDR2 SYDVKM come from the germline V gene. The length of the CDR3 is 14 residues. The V and J ends lost 5 bases and 4 bases respectively, with 11 bases between them. CDR3 in DNA: TGTGCCAGCAGTCCATACACAGTCACCGGGGAGCTGTTTTTT. Encoded protein: CASSPYTVTGELFF.

The chain is built from TRBV19 and TRBJ1-1, with TRBD1 identical over 12 bases. Germline V gene sequence: CDR1 LNHDA, CDR2 SQIVND (reference sequence). The CDR3 extends over 15 amino acids. V dropped 3 bases and J dropped 6; count of bases not matched to a gene: 5. The CDR3 is CASSMGRDRGPEAFF. CDR3 nucleotides: TGTGCCAGTAGTATGGGAAGGGACAGGGGGCCTGAAGCTTTCTTT. The full variable domain, in which reference TRBV19 and TRBJ1-1 provide the parts outside the CDR3, is DGGITQSPKYLFRKEGQNVTLSCEQNLNHDAMYWYRQDPGQGLRLIYYSQIVNDFQKGDIAEGYSVSREKKESFPLTVTSAQKNPTAFYLCASSMGRDRGPEAFFGQGTRLTVV.

This rearrangement joins TRBV7-9 to TRBJ1-6; D ambiguous. V was trimmed by 1 base and J by 10 bases, leaving 2 bases between them. The CDR3 has 11 residues. Germline CDR1 SEHNR, CDR2 FQNEAQ (reference sequence). CDR3 nucleotide sequence: TGTGCCAGCAGCTTAGAATCACCCCTCCACTTT. Translation gives CASSLESPLHF.

The chain couples TRBV5-1 to TRBJ2-3; D gene uncertain. The CDR3 extends over 14 amino acids. V was pared by 3 bases and J by 0 bases, with 8 bases between. CDR1 SGHRS and CDR2 YFSETQ come from the germline V gene. The CDR3 region is CASSSTPSTDTQYF. The CDR3 nucleotides are TGCGCCAGCAGCTCCACACCCAGCACAGATACGCAGTATTTT.

The table lists this clonotype with a few counts. This rearrangement joins TRBV28 to TRBJ1-3; D unresolved. The germline CDR1 and CDR2 sequences are MDHEN and SYDVKM. The CDR3 totals 15 residues. V shed 5 bases and J shed 2 bases, with 13 bases lying between them. The CDR3 here is CASSAPIFPGNTIYF. In nucleotides, the CDR3 is TGTGCCAGCAGTGCCCCAATATTTCCTGGAAACACCATATATTTT.

A few counts support this clonotype. This chain links TRBV3-1 with TRBJ1-1, with D maybe TRBD1 (5 bases). The V gene lost 3 bases and the J gene lost 9 bases, with 11 bases spanning the gap. Germline V gene data show CDR1 as LGHDT and CDR2 as YNNKEL (reference sequence). The CDR3 has 12 amino acids. The CDR3 spells CASSHLRQKAFF. The CDR3 nucleotides read TGTGCCAGCAGCCATCTGAGACAGAAAGCTTTCTTT.

This clonotype showed up many times. The chain is built from TRBV7-9 and TRBJ2-5; D ambiguous. The V gene lost 2 bases and the J gene lost 4 bases, with 5 bases spanning the gap. Germline V gives CDR1 SEHNR, CDR2 FQNEAQ (reference sequence). The CDR3 is 12 amino acids. CDR3 coding DNA: TGTGCCAGCAGCTTAACTACAGAGACCCAGTACTTC. As protein: CASSLTTETQYF.

This clonotype was picked up many times. The chain couples TRBV24-1 to TRBJ2-3; 9 bases map to TRBD1. Germline V CDR1 and CDR2: KGHDR, SFDVKD. V shed 0 bases and J 3 bases; nucleotides not matched to a gene: 12. This CDR3 has 19 amino acids. The CDR3 sequence: CATSDLWTPGQGRTDTQYF. CDR3 nucleotide sequence: TGTGCCACCAGTGATTTGTGGACCCCGGGACAGGGTCGTACAGATACGCAGTATTTT.

V gene TRBV29-1 combines with J gene TRBJ1-1, with 10 bases aligning to TRBD1. Germline CDR1 and CDR2: SQVTM and ANQGSEA. The CDR3 covers 13 residues. V dropped 6 bases and J dropped 4; count of bases not matched to a gene: 5. CDR3 amino acids: CSVHGDRGTEAFF. The CDR3 region has the DNA TGCAGCGTCCATGGGGACAGGGGCACTGAAGCTTTCTTT.

A note on this clonotype: This may stem from a read error, because a much larger clone lies one nucleotide away. The genes are TRBV2 and TRBJ2-2, with D perhaps TRBD1 or TRBD2 (5 bases each). Germline CDR1 SNHLY, CDR2 FYNNEI. The CDR3 has 13 residues. V lost 6 bases, J lost 6 bases, and 11 bases lay in between. Here the CDR3 DNA reads TGTGCCAGCAGGGACGGGGCACCCGGGGAGCTGTTTTTT. Translating gives CASRDGAPGELFF.

This clonotype has only a few counts. Here the CDR3 DNA reads TGCGCCAGCAGGCCGAACCGGGACAGCCCCTACGAGCAGTACTTC. Amino acids: CASRPNRDSPYEQYF. V and J are TRBV5-1 and TRBJ2-7; TRBD1 aligns across 7 bases. The CDR3 length is 15 residues. After removal of 5 bases from V and 2 bases from J, the junction contained 10 bases not matched to a gene. Germline V gene data show CDR1 as SGHRS and CDR2 as YFSETQ.

This clonotype was detected many times. The V gene is TRBV6-1, the J gene TRBJ2-2; D gene unclear. The CDR3 runs 14 residues. The V gene's germline CDR1 is MNHNS and CDR2 SASEGT. Trimming removed 5 bases at V and 1 base at J, with 8 bases between. As DNA, the CDR3 is TGTGCCAGCAGTTCACAGCTGAACACCGGGGAGCTGTTTTTT. Translated, it gives CASSSQLNTGELFF.